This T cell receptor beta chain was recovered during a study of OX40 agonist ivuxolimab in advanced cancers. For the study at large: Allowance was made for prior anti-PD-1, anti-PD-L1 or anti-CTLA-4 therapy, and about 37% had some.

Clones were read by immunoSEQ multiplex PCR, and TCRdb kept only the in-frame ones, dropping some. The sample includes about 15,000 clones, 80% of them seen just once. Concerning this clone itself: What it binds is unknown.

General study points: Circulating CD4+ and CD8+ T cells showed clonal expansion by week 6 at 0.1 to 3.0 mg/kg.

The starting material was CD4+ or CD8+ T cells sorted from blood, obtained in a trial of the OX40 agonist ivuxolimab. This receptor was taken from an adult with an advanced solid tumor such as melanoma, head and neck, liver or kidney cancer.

In DNA, the CDR3 is TGTGCCAGCAGTTTTCATCAGCCCCAGCATTTT. It encodes CASSFHQPQHF. The genes are TRBV28 and TRBJ1-5, with D unclear. The CDR3 loop spans 11 amino acids. Trimming shortened V by 3 bases and J by 5 bases, and 2 bases separated the two germline ends. Per the germline V gene, CDR1 is MDHEN and CDR2 is SYDVKM.